The 3 T cell receptor beta chains in this list originate from one sample, sequenced in a study of blood T cell repertoires in COVID-19 (dated by TCRdb to the early 2020s). Library preparation employed the immunoSEQ multiplex PCR assay. TCRdb carries this immuneACCESS record with in-frame sequences only. Its versions omit some clonotypes, under half of them owing to an unresolved V gene in the studies checked, with the rest unexplained. The sample data list about 49,000 clones, and approximately 80% of these were observed just once. Of the sample, about 20% falls within the top ten clones. Sequencing input: peripheral blood. All receptors derive from a woman older than 75 with COVID-19, enrolled during active disease.

The chain carries TRBV5-1 and TRBJ1-5; D unresolved. V lost 3 bases and J lost 7, with 11 bases in between. CDR3 length: 13 amino acids. Germline lookup yields CDR1 SGHRS and CDR2 YFSETQ. The CDR3, as DNA: TGCGCCAGCAGCTCGGACGGGGTCCAGCCCCAGCATTTT. Translation: CASSSDGVQPQHF.

The V call is TRBV6-2 or TRBV6-3, the J call TRBJ2-7, with 7 bases aligning to TRBD2. From germline, CDR1 is MNHEY and CDR2 SVGEGT. With V trimmed by 4 bases and J by 2 bases, 5 bases remained unmatched. The CDR3 totals 14 residues. The CDR3, as DNA: TGTGCCAGCAGTTTAAGCGGGGTGACCTACGAGCAGTACTTC. Its translation: CASSLSGVTYEQYF.

J is TRBJ1-2 and V is TRBV12-5; D remains unclear. V was clipped by 4 bases and J by 3 bases, with 6 bases between them. Germline V gene sequence: CDR1 LGHNT, CDR2 FRNRAP. The CDR3 contains 12 residues. The CDR3 region is CASGYTDYGYTF. The CDR3 nucleotides read TGTGCTAGTGGTTACACCGACTATGGCTACACCTTC.